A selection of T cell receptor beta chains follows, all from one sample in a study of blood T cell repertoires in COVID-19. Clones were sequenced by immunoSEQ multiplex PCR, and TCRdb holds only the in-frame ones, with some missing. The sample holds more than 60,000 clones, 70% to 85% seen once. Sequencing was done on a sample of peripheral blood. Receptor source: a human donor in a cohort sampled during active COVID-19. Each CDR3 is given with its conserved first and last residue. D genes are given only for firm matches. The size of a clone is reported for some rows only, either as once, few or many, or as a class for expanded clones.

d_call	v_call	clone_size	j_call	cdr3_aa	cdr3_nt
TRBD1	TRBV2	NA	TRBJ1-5	CASSRDRAGQPQHF	TGTGCCAGCAGTCGTGACAGGGCGGGCCAGCCCCAGCATTTT
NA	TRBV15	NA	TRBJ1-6	CATSARGRRSYNSPLHF	TGTGCCACCAGCGCGAGGGGGAGACGATCCTATAATTCACCCCTCCACTTT
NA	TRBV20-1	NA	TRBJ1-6	CSARSGALHF	TGCAGTGCTAGGTCGGGGGCCCTCCACTTT
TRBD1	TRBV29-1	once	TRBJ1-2	CSVEVRQGRGGGYTF	TGCAGCGTTGAAGTCCGACAGGGGCGAGGGGGTGGCTACACCTTC
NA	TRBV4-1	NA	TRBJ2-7	CASSQTVSYEQYF	TGCGCCAGCAGCCAAACTGTTTCCTACGAGCAGTACTTC
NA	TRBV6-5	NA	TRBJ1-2	CASAVRGGDGYTF	TGTGCCAGCGCCGTGCGGGGAGGAGATGGCTACACCTTC
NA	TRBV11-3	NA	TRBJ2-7	CASRASLQEQYF	TGTGCCAGCAGGGCCTCCCTCCAGGAGCAGTACTTC
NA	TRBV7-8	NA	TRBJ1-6	CASRLTGYNSPLHF	TGTGCCAGCAGGTTGACCGGGTATAATTCACCCCTCCACTTT
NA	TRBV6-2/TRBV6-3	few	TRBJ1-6	CASSSLEGSPLHF	TGTGCCAGCAGTTCTCTCGAGGGATCACCCCTCCACTTT
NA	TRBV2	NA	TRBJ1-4	CASSLIADEKLFF	TGTGCCAGCAGTCTAATAGCTGATGAAAAACTGTTTTTT
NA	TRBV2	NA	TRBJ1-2	CASSDNGASYGYTF	TGTGCCAGCAGTGACAATGGGGCGAGCTATGGCTACACCTTC
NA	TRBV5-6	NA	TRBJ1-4	CASSRTKGYDEKLFF	TGTGCCAGCAGCCGAACAAAGGGGTATGATGAAAAACTGTTTTTT
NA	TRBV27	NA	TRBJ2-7	CATRTVPYEQYF	TGTGCCACCAGGACAGTTCCCTACGAGCAGTACTTC
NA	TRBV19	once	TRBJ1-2	CASSRGRAYGYTF	TGTGCCAGTAGTCGGGGTAGGGCCTATGGCTACACCTTC
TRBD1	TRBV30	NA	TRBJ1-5	CAWSGGQGIQPQHF	TGTGCCTGGAGTGGCGGACAGGGGATCCAGCCCCAGCATTTT
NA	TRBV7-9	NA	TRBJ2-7	CASTPIVPYEQYF	TGTGCCAGCACCCCGATAGTTCCCTACGAGCAGTACTTC
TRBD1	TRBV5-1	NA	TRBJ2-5	CASSPAGGQETQYF	TGCGCCAGCAGCCCCGCAGGGGGCCAAGAGACCCAGTACTTC
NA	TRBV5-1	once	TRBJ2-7	CASSLGTFVYEQYF	TGCGCCAGCAGCTTGGGGACATTCGTCTACGAGCAGTACTTC
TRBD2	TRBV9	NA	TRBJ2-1	CASSVDRTSGGAQFF	TGTGCCAGCAGCGTAGATCGGACTAGCGGGGGGGCACAGTTCTTC
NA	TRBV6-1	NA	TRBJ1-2	CASSERSLSEDGYTF	TGTGCCAGCAGTGAACGGAGCCTCAGTGAAGATGGCTACACCTTC
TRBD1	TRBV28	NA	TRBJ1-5	CASSPYRGNQPQHF	TGTGCCAGCAGCCCCTACAGGGGGAATCAGCCCCAGCATTTT
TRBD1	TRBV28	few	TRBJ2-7	CASSSPPRQGYEQYF	TGTGCCAGCAGTTCACCGCCCAGACAGGGCTACGAGCAGTACTTC
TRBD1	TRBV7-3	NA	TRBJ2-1	CASSPQGAGGAGQFF	TGTGCCAGCAGCCCCCAGGGGGCAGGGGGCGCCGGGCAGTTCTTC
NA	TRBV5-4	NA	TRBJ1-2	CASSSPTRGYGYTF	TGTGCCAGCAGCTCCCCGACCAGGGGCTATGGCTACACCTTC
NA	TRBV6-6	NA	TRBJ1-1	CASSSPDNLLRAFF	TGTGCCAGCAGTTCCCCAGACAATTTACTGAGAGCTTTCTTT
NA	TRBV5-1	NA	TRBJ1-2	CASSPGDFNYGYTF	TGCGCCAGCAGCCCGGGTGACTTTAACTATGGCTACACCTTC
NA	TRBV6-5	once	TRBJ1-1	CASTRGTGEAFF	TGTGCCAGCACCCGAGGAACAGGGGAAGCTTTCTTT
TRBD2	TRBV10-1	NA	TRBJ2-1	CASSGAGALPSNEQFF	TGCGCCAGCAGTGGAGCGGGGGCCCTTCCCTCTAATGAGCAGTTCTTC
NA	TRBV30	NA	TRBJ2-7	CAWSPLGDYEQYF	TGTGCCTGGAGTCCCCTTGGAGATTACGAGCAGTACTTC
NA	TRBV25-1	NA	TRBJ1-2	CASSEAAGWGYTF	TGTGCCAGCAGTGAAGCCGCAGGGTGGGGCTACACCTTC
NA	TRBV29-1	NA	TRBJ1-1	CSVRPGNTEAFF	TGCAGCGTTCGCCCAGGGAACACTGAAGCTTTCTTT
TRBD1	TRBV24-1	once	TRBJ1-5	CATSDNGQGNQPQHF	TGTGCCACCAGTGACAATGGACAGGGGAATCAGCCCCAGCATTTT
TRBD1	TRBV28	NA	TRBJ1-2	CASSPPGQGASYGYTF	TGTGCCAGCAGTCCCCCCGGACAGGGGGCCTCCTATGGCTACACCTTC
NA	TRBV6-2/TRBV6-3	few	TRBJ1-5	CASSYLGTGQPQHF	TGTGCCAGCAGTTACCTAGGGACTGGCCAGCCCCAGCATTTT
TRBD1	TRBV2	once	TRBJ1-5	CASSLGGQGQPQHF	TGTGCCAGCAGCCTGGGGGGACAGGGTCAGCCCCAGCATTTT
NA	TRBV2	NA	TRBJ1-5	CASSVVRGGNQPQHF	TGTGCCAGCAGTGTGGTGCGGGGCGGCAATCAGCCCCAGCATTTT
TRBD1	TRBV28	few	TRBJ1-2	CASSLKGGGRGNYGYTF	TGTGCCAGCAGTTTGAAAGGAGGCGGCAGGGGGAACTATGGCTACACCTTC
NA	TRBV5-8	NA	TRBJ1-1	CASSFRVNTEAFF	TGTGCCAGCAGCTTCCGGGTGAACACTGAAGCTTTCTTT
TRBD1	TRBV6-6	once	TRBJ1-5	CASSRTGTNNQPQHF	TGTGCCAGCAGCAGGACAGGGACGAACAATCAGCCCCAGCATTTT
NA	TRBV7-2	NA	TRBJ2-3	CASRNEWGTRTDTQYF	TGTGCCAGCAGGAACGAATGGGGCACACGCACAGATACGCAGTATTTT
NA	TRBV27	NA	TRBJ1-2	CASSGGRPSYGYTF	TGTGCCAGCAGCGGGGGGCGGCCTAGCTATGGCTACACCTTC
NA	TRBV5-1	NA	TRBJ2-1	CASSGQGPGNEQFF	TGCGCCAGCAGTGGGCAGGGCCCTGGAAATGAGCAGTTCTTC
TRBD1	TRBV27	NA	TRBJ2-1	CASSRDSLSGEQFF	TGTGCCAGCAGCCGGGACAGTTTGTCGGGTGAGCAGTTCTTC
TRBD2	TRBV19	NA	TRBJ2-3	CASSPRLAGGTDTQYF	TGTGCCAGTAGCCCAAGACTAGCGGGGGGCACAGATACGCAGTATTTT
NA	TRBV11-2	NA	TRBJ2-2	CASSFGISGELFF	TGTGCCAGCAGCTTCGGTATCTCCGGGGAGCTGTTTTTT
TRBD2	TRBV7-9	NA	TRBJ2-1	CASSLASLRGDEQFF	TGTGCCAGCAGCTTAGCCTCCTTGCGGGGGGATGAGCAGTTCTTC
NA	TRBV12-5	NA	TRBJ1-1	CASGYPGVTEAFF	TGTGCTAGTGGCTATCCAGGGGTCACTGAAGCTTTCTTT
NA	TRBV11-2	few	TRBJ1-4	CASSLGPGPEKLFF	TGTGCCAGCAGCTTAGGTCCAGGTCCTGAAAAACTGTTTTTT
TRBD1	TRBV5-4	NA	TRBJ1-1	CASSPDRGVRTEAFF	TGTGCCAGCAGCCCTGACAGGGGGGTTCGCACTGAAGCTTTCTTT
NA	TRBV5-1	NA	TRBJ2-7	CASSLIQGSDYEQYF	TGCGCCAGCAGCTTAATACAGGGTTCGGACTACGAGCAGTACTTC
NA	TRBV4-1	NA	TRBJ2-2	CASSLGTTHTGELFF	TGCGCCAGCAGCCTTGGGACAACACACACCGGGGAGCTGTTTTTT
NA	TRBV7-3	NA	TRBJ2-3	CASSSPRSSRSPDTQYF	TGTGCCAGCAGCTCGCCTCGTTCGTCCCGGAGCCCAGATACGCAGTATTTT
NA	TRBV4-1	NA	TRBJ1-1	CASSQGPTTNTEAFF	TGCGCCAGCAGCCAAGGACCGACAACGAACACTGAAGCTTTCTTT
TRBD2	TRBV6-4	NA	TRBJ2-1	CASSDSSGGFNEQFF	TGTGCCAGCAGTGACTCAAGCGGGGGGTTCAATGAGCAGTTCTTC
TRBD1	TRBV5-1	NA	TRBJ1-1	CASSLTGGITEAFF	TGCGCCAGCAGCTTGACAGGGGGTATCACTGAAGCTTTCTTT
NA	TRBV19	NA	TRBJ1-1	CASSIDLRQMNTEAFF	TGTGCCAGTAGTATAGATCTCAGACAGATGAACACTGAAGCTTTCTTT
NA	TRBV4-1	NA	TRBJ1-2	CASSQDREVRFNYGYTF	TGCGCCAGCAGCCAAGACCGAGAAGTGCGGTTTAACTATGGCTACACCTTC
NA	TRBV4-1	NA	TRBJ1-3	CASSQGRVEFSGNTIYF	TGCGCCAGCAGCCAAGGGAGGGTGGAGTTCTCTGGAAACACCATATATTTT